One and the same sample provided the 31 T cell receptor beta chains below, sequenced in a study of T cell responses to AZD1222 COVID-19 vaccine. Repertoires were generated with immunoSEQ multiplex PCR, while TCRdb's copy carries only in-frame clones and drops some. The sample has about 76,000 clones; roughly 88% are singletons. The specimen was peripheral blood, collected on day 0 of AZD1222 vaccination. Every receptor here comes from an adult in good health.

This rearrangement joins TRBV7-2 to TRBJ1-1; no clear D. Germline V gene sequence: CDR1 SGHTA, CDR2 FQGNSA. Trimming shortened V by 3 bases and J by 0 bases, and 8 bases separated the two germline ends. The CDR3 extends over 14 amino acids. The CDR3 DNA sequence: TGTGCCAGCAGCTTGTCACTATTGAACACTGAAGCTTTCTTT. It yields the protein CASSLSLLNTEAFF.

In its sample, this clone was seen a few times. This chain connects TRBV28 to TRBJ1-2; 7 positions match TRBD1. CDR1 is MDHEN and CDR2 is SYDVKM in the germline V gene. J lost 3 bases, V lost 7 bases, and 8 bases had no gene match. The CDR3 is made up of 14 amino acids. In nucleotides, the CDR3 is TGTGCCAGCACCCGAAAGGGGGCGTACTATGGCTACACCTTC. It codes for CASTRKGAYYGYTF.

The chain is built from TRBV5-4 and TRBJ2-7, with TRBD1 identical over 8 bases. Trimming at V came to 4 bases and at J to 2 bases, leaving 2 bases not matched to a gene. The CDR3 totals 13 residues. The V gene's germline CDR1 is SGHNT and CDR2 YYREEE (reference sequence). For the CDR3, the DNA is TGTGCCAGCAGCAGGGGACAGGCCTACGAGCAGTACGTC. Its translation: CASSRGQAYEQYV.

V and J are TRBV10-3 and TRBJ1-1; 8 bases are a match to TRBD1. The CDR3 extends over 14 amino acids. V shed 5 bases and J 8 bases; nucleotides not matched to a gene: 10. Germline values: CDR1 ENHRY, CDR2 SYGVKD. The CDR3 DNA is TGTGCCATCAGTAACCTACAGGGGGTCGACGAAGCTTTCTTT. Its protein product is CAISNLQGVDEAFF.

Points on this clone: At one boundary the junction diverges from the germline segment, which might be a read error. The CDR3: CASGQDSYEQYF. DNA for the CDR3: TGTGCCAGCGGCCAGGATTCCTACGAGCAGTACTTC. The V gene is TRBV3-1 (or the pseudogene TRBV3-2), the J gene TRBJ2-7; D is unclear. This CDR3 is built from 12 residues. Germline CDR1 LGHDT, CDR2 YNNKEL (reference sequence).

The chain couples TRBV9 to TRBJ2-1, with 9 positions matching TRBD2. Trimming at V came to 4 bases and at J to 4 bases, leaving 9 bases not matched to a gene. Per germline, CDR1 SGDLS and CDR2 YYNGEE. This CDR3 is built from 16 residues. CDR3 residues: CASSPHLGLAYNEQFF. CDR3 DNA sequence: TGTGCCAGCAGCCCACATTTGGGACTAGCTTACAATGAGCAGTTCTTC.

V gene TRBV7-2 combines with J gene TRBJ2-3; the D is unclear. Between the trimmed V and J ends, which lost 4 bases and 4 bases, there was a span of 9 bases. Germline V gives CDR1 SGHTA, CDR2 FQGNSA. CDR3 size: 13 residues. The CDR3 is CASSSRAADTQYF. CDR3 DNA: TGTGCCAGCAGCTCCCGAGCCGCAGATACGCAGTATTTT.

CDR3 nucleotide sequence: TGTGCCAGCAGCTTTGTTGGGGTGGGCACCGGGGAGCTGTTTTTT. As protein: CASSFVGVGTGELFF. This chain uses TRBV11-1 with TRBJ2-2; D is unclear. Per germline, CDR1 SGHAT and CDR2 FQDESV (reference sequence). The length of the CDR3 is 15 residues. V was cut by 3 bases and J by 4 bases, with 12 bases left in between.

This clone has only a few counts. The gene calls are TRBV28 and TRBJ1-1; D ambiguous. This CDR3 has 12 amino acids. The germline gives CDR1 MDHEN, CDR2 SYDVKM. The V end lost 3 bases, the J end lost 4 bases, and 6 bases lay between the germline ends. CDR3 region: CASSFPGTEAFF. The CDR3 DNA reads TGTGCCAGCAGTTTTCCGGGCACTGAAGCTTTCTTT.

This chain links TRBV4-2 with TRBJ2-3; TRBD2 matches at 8 bases. J gave up 6 bases and V 4 bases, and 12 bases lay outside the gene matches. Germline V lookup: CDR1 LGHNA, CDR2 YNFKEQ. This CDR3 comprises 16 residues. The CDR3 DNA is TGTGCCAGCAGCCCCCAGGTCCGGGGGGGATCGGATACGCAGTATTTT. This codes for CASSPQVRGGSDTQYF.

This clone showed up just once. The genes are TRBV9 and TRBJ2-3, with D possibly being TRBD2 (7 bases). This CDR3 is built from 14 residues. Germline CDR1 and CDR2: SGDLS and YYNGEE. The V end was cut by 2 bases, the J end by 2 bases, with 9 bases between. The CDR3 DNA reads TGTGCCAGCAGCGTCGGGGGGCCCACAGATACGCAGTATTTT. Residues: CASSVGGPTDTQYF. The full variable domain, its missing parts supplied by reference TRBV9 and TRBJ2-3, is DSGVTQTPKHLITATGQRVTLRCSPRSGDLSVYWYQQSLDQGLQFLIQYYNGEERAKGNILERFSAQQFPDLHSELNLSSLELGDSALYFCASSVGGPTDTQYFGPGTRLTVL.

The rearrangement uses TRBV5-1 and TRBJ2-7; D ambiguous. This CDR3 region has 12 residues. V was clipped by 1 base and J by 3 bases, with 5 bases between them. Per the germline V gene, CDR1 is SGHRS and CDR2 is YFSETQ. The CDR3 nucleotides are TGCGCCAGCAGCTTGCTGGGCTACGAGCAGTACTTC. The encoded protein is CASSLLGYEQYF.

The rearrangement uses TRBV4-2 and TRBJ1-1; D unresolved. Trimming cost V 0 bases and J 2 bases, with 7 bases left between them. Germline V gene lookup returns CDR1 LGHNA and CDR2 YNFKEQ. The CDR3 is made up of 14 amino acids. The CDR3 nucleotides are TGTGCCAGCAGCCAAGAGGAACAAAACACTGAAGCTTTCTTT. It is translated as CASSQEEQNTEAFF.

The CDR3 coding sequence is TGTGCCAGCAGCAAAGAACCCTACCGAAGAAATTTGAACGTC. Translated, it gives CASSKEPYRRNLNV. This chain uses TRBV21-1 with TRBJ2-7; TRBD2, the table's D call, lacks a check against the DNA. TRBV21-1 is given as a pseudogene. The length of the CDR3 is 14 residues.

The CDR3 loop is CASSLIGNTQYF. In DNA, the CDR3 is TGTGCCAGCAGCCTGATCGGGAATACGCAGTATTTT. J is TRBJ2-3 and V is TRBV14, with a weak D call TRBD2 (5 bases). CDR3 length: 12 amino acids. The V and J ends lost 4 bases and 7 bases respectively, with 9 bases between them. The germline CDR1 and CDR2 sequences are SGHDN and FVKESK.

V usage is TRBV3-1 (or the pseudogene TRBV3-2) and J usage is TRBJ1-2; maybe TRBD1 (5 bases). Germline lookup yields CDR1 LGHDT and CDR2 YNNKEL (reference sequence). The CDR3 consists of 16 residues. The V end lost 1 base, the J end lost 0 bases, and 12 bases lay between the germline ends. This CDR3 is CASSQVGWGTNYGYTF. The CDR3 nucleotides read TGTGCCAGCAGCCAAGTCGGCTGGGGCACTAACTATGGCTACACCTTC.

The rearrangement links TRBV7-3 to TRBJ1-1; tentative D call: TRBD1 (6 bases). CDR3 length: 13 amino acids. V was trimmed by 2 bases and J by 10 bases, leaving 14 bases between them. From germline, CDR1 is SGHTA and CDR2 FQGTGA. Written as DNA, the CDR3 is TGTGCCAGCAGCTTAGGGGGCGACAAGGCAGCTTTCTTT. Protein sequence: CASSLGGDKAAFF.

This clone was found once. The V gene is TRBV23-1, the J gene TRBJ2-5; D might be TRBD1 (6 bases). TRBV23-1 belongs to the ORF category, with a function that is uncertain. V was pared by 3 bases and J by 5 bases, with 19 bases between. There are 16 residues in the CDR3. CDR3 amino acids: CASSHQQGDPRETQYF. CDR3 coding DNA: TGCGCCAGCAGTCACCAACAGGGTGACCCTCGGGAGACCCAGTACTTC.

This clone has just a few counts. The chain has TRBV24-1 and TRBJ1-6; D is ambiguous. Germline lookup yields CDR1 KGHDR and CDR2 SFDVKD. V gave up 8 bases and J gave up 2 bases, with 18 bases separating them. This CDR3 is built from 17 residues. The CDR3 protein is CATTAARPSPYNSPLHF. In DNA form, the CDR3 reads TGTGCCACCACGGCCGCGAGACCATCCCCCTATAATTCACCCCTCCACTTT.

V usage is TRBV6-4 and J usage is TRBJ2-3; 9 bases are shared with TRBD2. In germline, CDR1 is MRHNA, CDR2 SNTAGT. J lost 0 bases, V lost 5 bases, and 9 bases had no gene match. This CDR3 region has 17 residues. CDR3 residues: CASSKGGRARSTDTQYF. Written as DNA, the CDR3 is TGTGCCAGCAGTAAGGGCGGGAGGGCCCGAAGCACAGATACGCAGTATTTT.

The V gene is TRBV7-9, the J gene TRBJ1-3; D call uncertain. Germline assignment: CDR1 SEHNR and CDR2 FQNEAQ (reference sequence). Between the trimmed V and J ends, which lost 7 bases and 0 bases, there was a span of 13 bases. CDR3 length: 15 residues. Written as DNA, the CDR3 is TGTGCCAGCAAACCAGGCGGTAGCTCTGGAAACACCATATATTTT. Its translation: CASKPGGSSGNTIYF.

V is TRBV30 and J is TRBJ1-4; no firm D call. The V gene's germline CDR1 is GTSNPN and CDR2 SVGIG (reference sequence). The CDR3 totals 13 residues. Trimming took 0 bases from V and 8 from J, leaving 10 bases between them. The DNA of the CDR3 is TGTGCCTGGAGTGTACTGGCAGACGAAAAACTGTTTTTT. Translated, it gives CAWSVLADEKLFF. The full variable domain, with the rest looked up from reference TRBV30 and TRBJ1-4, is SQTIHQWPATLVQPVGSPLSLECTVEGTSNPNLYWYRQAAGRGLQLLFYSVGIGQISSEVPQNLSASRPQDRQFILSSKKLLLSDSGFYLCAWSVLADEKLFFGSGTQLSVL.

This clone showed up just a few times. The rearrangement joins TRBV3-1 (or the pseudogene TRBV3-2) to TRBJ2-7, with TRBD2 matching over 8 bases. Germline CDR1 is LGHDT and CDR2 is YNNKEL (reference sequence). After removal of 0 bases from V and 6 bases from J, the junction contained 10 bases not matched to a gene. The CDR3 length is 16 residues. CDR3 sequence (DNA): TGTGCCAGCAGCCAAGATGCGATAGCGGGGAAGGGCGAGCAGTACGTC. Translated, it gives CASSQDAIAGKGEQYV.

This chain uses TRBV5-4 with TRBJ1-4; D remains ambiguous. Looked up from germline, CDR1 is SGHNT and CDR2 is YYREEE (reference sequence). V lost 2 bases, J lost 1 base, and 12 bases lay in between. CDR3 length: 16 amino acids. The CDR3 here is CASSFRGGGTNEKLFF. The DNA of the CDR3 is TGTGCCAGCAGCTTCCGGGGTGGCGGAACTAATGAAAAACTGTTTTTT.

The rearrangement links TRBV7-6 to TRBJ2-5; D possibly matches TRBD1 or TRBD2 (5 bases each). Germline V gene lookup returns CDR1 SGHVS and CDR2 FNYEAQ. Trimming stripped 4 bases from V and 1 base from J, with 7 bases between. The CDR3 runs to 13 residues. CDR3 sequence: CASSSGSQETQYF. The CDR3 bases are TGTGCCAGCAGCTCAGGGAGCCAAGAGACCCAGTACTTC.

The CDR3: CSASITDTQYF. The CDR3 region has the DNA TGCAGTGCTAGCATCACAGATACGCAGTATTTT. The gene calls are TRBV20-1 and TRBJ2-3, with D unclear. Germline V CDR1 and CDR2: DFQATT, SNEGSKA (reference sequence). CDR3 length equals 11 residues. Trimming left V 3 bases short and J 2 bases short, with 3 bases between.

The V gene is TRBV5-4, the J gene TRBJ2-2, with D perhaps matching TRBD2 (6 bases). The CDR3 extends over 14 amino acids. The V end lost 2 bases, the J end lost 7 bases, and 12 bases lay between the germline ends. Germline V lookup: CDR1 SGHNT, CDR2 YYREEE (reference sequence). The CDR3, as DNA: TGTGCCAGCAGCTTCCTAGCGCGGGGCGGGGAGCTGTTTTTT. This sequence encodes CASSFLARGGELFF.

This clone was seen only a few times. The genes are TRBV29-1 and TRBJ1-1; D is ambiguous. Looked up from germline, CDR1 is SQVTM and CDR2 is ANQGSEA. The CDR3 has 12 amino acids. With 4 bases removed from V and 2 bases from J, the gap between germline ends came to 8 bases. The CDR3 is CSVVEINTEAFF. In DNA, the CDR3 is TGCAGCGTTGTTGAGATAAACACTGAAGCTTTCTTT. Drawing the rest from reference TRBV29-1 and TRBJ1-1, the complete variable domain is SAVISQKPSRDICQRGTSLTIQCQVDSQVTMMFWYRQQPGQSLTLIATANQGSEATYESGFVIDKFPISRPNLTFSTLTVSNMSPEDSSIYLCSVVEINTEAFFGQGTRLTVV.

The chain links TRBV5-1 to TRBJ1-1, with 7 bases lining up with TRBD1. Germline V lookup: CDR1 SGHRS, CDR2 YFSETQ. The CDR3 is 13 amino acids. The J segment lost 7 bases and the V segment lost 4 bases, leaving 7 bases of the junction unmatched. CDR3: CASSARQGGEAFF. In nucleotides, the CDR3 is TGCGCCAGCAGCGCAAGGCAGGGGGGTGAAGCTTTCTTT.

The rearrangement uses TRBV11-3 and TRBJ2-2, with 11 bases fitting TRBD1. Germline-derived CDR1 and CDR2 are SGHNT and YENEEA. After removal of 6 bases from V and 7 bases from J, the junction contained 4 bases not matched to a gene. There are 14 residues in the CDR3. The CDR3 sequence: CASRRTGGLGELFF. The CDR3 coding sequence is TGTGCCAGCAGACGGACAGGGGGCCTCGGGGAGCTGTTTTTT.

V and J are TRBV5-1 and TRBJ2-3; the match to TRBD2 covers 7 bases. CDR1 is SGHRS, CDR2 YFSETQ, per germline. Germline trimming cut 8 bases from V and 2 bases from J; bases unmatched to any gene: 8. The CDR3 spans 14 residues. CDR3 protein: CASKREAFTDTQYF. Here the CDR3 DNA reads TGCGCCAGTAAACGGGAGGCATTCACAGATACGCAGTATTTT.